The rows below give T cell receptor beta chains drawn from one sample of a study of T cells in Graves' hyperthyroidism and ophthalmopathy. One entry per CDR3 protein results from TCRdb running MiXCR on the multiplex PCR reads. Of around 300,000 distinct CDR3 sequences listed, roughly 15% were seen once; the top ten hold 30% to 40%. The sequenced material came from blood. The origin of the receptors is a middle-aged woman with Graves' ophthalmopathy. Both conserved end residues are part of each CDR3. The D gene is left open where the match is weak. Some rows have no size entry. The others give once, few or many, or a class for an expanded clone.

d_call j_call clone_size v_call cdr3_aa cdr3_nt
NA TRBJ2-2 NA TRBV19 CASTLAAGANTGELFF TGTGCCAGTACCCTCGCGGCGGGGGCCAACACCGGGGAGCTGTTTTTT
NA TRBJ2-4 few TRBV11-3 CASSPGRGGAKNIQYF TGTGCCAGCAGCCCAGGGCGTGGTGGAGCCAAAAACATTCAGTACTTC
TRBD2 TRBJ2-3 NA TRBV5-1 CASSLRTSGGAFNTQYF TGCGCCAGCAGCTTGCGGACTAGCGGGGGCGCGTTTAATACGCAGTATTTT
NA TRBJ2-5 many TRBV20-1 CSADSSLGEIVETQYF TGCAGTGCCGACTCCTCCTTGGGGGAAATCGTAGAGACCCAGTACTTC
NA TRBJ2-5 NA TRBV7-8 CASSLITDSQETQYF TGTGCCAGCAGCTTGATTACGGACAGCCAAGAGACCCAGTACTTC
NA TRBJ1-2 NA TRBV2 CASSHNLRGKDRGYTF TGCGCCAGCAGCCATAACTTAAGGGGAAAGGATAGAGGCTACACCTTC
TRBD1 TRBJ2-7 many TRBV28 CASSSGTDIYEQYF TGTGCCAGCAGTTCCGGGACAGACATCTACGAGCAGTACTTC
NA TRBJ2-1 many TRBV11-2 CASSLLWGPRGNEQFF TGTGCCAGCAGCCTCTTATGGGGCCCGAGGGGGAATGAGCAGTTCTTC
TRBD2 TRBJ2-6 many TRBV24-1 CAVSGASSGANVLTF TGTGCCGTTAGCGGGGCTAGCTCTGGGGCCAACGTCCTGACTTTC
TRBD1 TRBJ1-2 NA TRBV18 CASSPEDRVGGGYTF TGTGCCAGCTCACCAGAGGACAGGGTAGGCGGTGGCTACACCTTC
NA TRBJ1-5 many TRBV18 CASSPKKDQPQHF TGTGCCAGCTCACCAAAGAAGGATCAGCCCCAGCATTTT
TRBD1 TRBJ2-2 few TRBV11-2 CASSRTGGSNTGELFF TGTGCCAGCAGCCGGACAGGGGGCTCGAACACCGGGGAGCTGTTTTTT
TRBD2 TRBJ2-1 many TRBV28 CATWTRTHEQFF TGTGCCACCTGGACTAGGACCCATGAGCAGTTCTTC
NA TRBJ2-7 many TRBV6-1 CASSEASGRTSEQYF TGTGCCAGCAGTGAAGCATCGGGTCGGACAAGCGAGCAGTACTTC
NA TRBJ1-3 many TRBV20-1 CSASFSVNTIYF TGCAGTGCTAGTTTCTCGGTAAACACCATATATTTT
NA TRBJ1-2 many TRBV29-1 CSYRAGYDNYGYTF TGCAGCTATCGGGCAGGGTATGATAACTATGGCTACACCTTC
NA TRBJ1-6 NA TRBV27 CASSLGQESDSPLHF TGCGCCAGCAGTTTAGGTCAGGAATCTGATTCACCCCTCCACTTT
NA TRBJ1-5 few TRBV28 CASSEQGARNQPQHF TGTGCCAGCAGTGAACAGGGTGCGCGAAATCAGCCCCAGCATTTT
NA TRBJ1-2 many TRBV6-1 CASGGGQPYGYTF TGTGCCAGCGGTGGCGGACAGCCCTATGGCTACACCTTC
TRBD1 TRBJ1-2 many TRBV10-3 CATGGQGGYGYTF TGTGCCACGGGGGGACAGGGTGGCTATGGCTACACCTTC
TRBD2 TRBJ2-1 NA TRBV7-3 CASSLRGLAGYNEQFF TGTGCCAGCAGCTTAAGAGGACTAGCGGGATACAATGAGCAGTTCTTC
NA TRBJ2-3 few TRBV6-1 CASLLDAGRTDTQYF TGTGCCAGCCTCCTGGACGCGGGAAGAACAGATACGCAGTATTTT
TRBD2 TRBJ2-1 many TRBV9 CASSTLGLAETYNEQFF TGTGCCAGCAGCACCTTAGGACTAGCGGAAACCTACAATGAGCAGTTCTTC
TRBD2 TRBJ2-3 few TRBV20-1 CSARGGLAGGPSDTQYF TGCAGTGCTAGAGGGGGACTAGCGGGAGGGCCTTCAGATACGCAGTATTTT
TRBD1 TRBJ1-2 many TRBV27 CASSEGAANYGYTF TGTGCCAGCTCGGAGGGGGCGGCTAACTATGGCTACACCTTC
TRBD1 TRBJ1-1 many TRBV28 CASTGQGRTEAFF TGTGCCAGCACAGGACAGGGAAGGACTGAAGCTTTCTTT
TRBD1 TRBJ2-7 many TRBV20-1 CSAKGALAFYEQYF TGCAGTGCCAAGGGGGCCCTGGCTTTCTACGAGCAGTACTTC
NA TRBJ2-2 many TRBV28 CASSSLPNGGELFF TGTGCCAGCAGTTCGCTCCCTAACGGCGGGGAGCTGTTTTTT
NA TRBJ2-7 many TRBV10-3 CAIRPYSAGPNEQYF TGTGCCATCCGACCTTACTCGGCAGGTCCTAACGAGCAGTACTTC
TRBD1 TRBJ1-5 many TRBV6-1 CASSNRGSNQPQHF TGTGCCAGCAGCAACAGGGGAAGCAATCAGCCCCAGCATTTT
NA TRBJ2-5 many TRBV9 CASSPGILETQYF TGTGCCAGCAGCCCGGGAATCCTTGAGACCCAGTACTTC
NA TRBJ2-5 many TRBV3-1 CASSQINGEETQYF TGTGCCAGCAGCCAAATTAACGGCGAAGAGACCCAGTACTTC
NA TRBJ2-7 many TRBV6-6 CASSFGLATQQYF TGTGCCAGCAGTTTCGGACTGGCTACACAGCAGTACTTC
NA TRBJ1-3 few TRBV15 CATSLQGGGNTIYF TGTGCCACCAGCTTACAGGGCGGAGGAAACACCATATATTTT
NA TRBJ1-2 few TRBV30 CAWRGRPNYGYTF TGTGCCTGGAGGGGCAGACCTAACTATGGCTACACCTTC
NA TRBJ2-6 NA TRBV19 CASSIPGAGANVLTF TGTGCCAGTAGTATCCCAGGCGCTGGGGCCAACGTCCTGACTTTC
NA TRBJ2-5 many TRBV7-2 CASSLFAGETQYF TGTGCCAGCAGCTTATTTGCAGGAGAGACCCAGTACTTC
TRBD1 TRBJ1-3 many TRBV6-1 CASSYRGSSGNTIYF TGTGCCAGCAGTTACAGGGGAAGCTCTGGAAACACCATATATTTT
NA TRBJ1-4 NA TRBV11-2 CASSFYNRRGGEKLFF TGTGCCAGCAGCTTTTACAATCGACGGGGAGGAGAAAAACTGTTTTTT
TRBD1 TRBJ2-7 NA TRBV19 CASSNGQGYYYEQYF TGTGCCAGTAGTAACGGACAGGGGTATTACTACGAGCAGTACTTC
NA TRBJ2-1 NA TRBV20-1 CSARSGLVAEYNEQFF TGCAGTGCTCGTAGTGGGTTGGTAGCGGAGTACAATGAGCAGTTCTTC
TRBD1 TRBJ2-3 NA TRBV20-1 CSYRGGTDTQYF TGCAGTTACAGGGGAGGCACAGATACGCAGTATTTT
TRBD1 TRBJ1-1 NA TRBV18 CASSPTRTGGITEAFF TGTGCCAGCTCACCCACCAGGACAGGGGGCATCACTGAAGCTTTCTTT
NA TRBJ2-1 many TRBV12-3/TRBV12-4 CASSLALSNEQFF TGTGCCAGCAGTTTAGCCCTCTCGAATGAGCAGTTCTTC
TRBD2 TRBJ2-3 NA TRBV10-3 CAISDTAGAITDTQYF TGTGCCATCAGTGATACAGCGGGGGCAATCACAGATACGCAGTATTTT
NA TRBJ1-1 few TRBV3-1 CASSLATTEAFF TGTGCCAGCAGCCTAGCCACTACTGAAGCTTTCTTT
NA TRBJ2-4 many TRBV20-1 CSARDLGSGIQYF TGCAGTGCTAGAGATCTAGGTTCCGGCATTCAGTACTTC
NA TRBJ1-5 few TRBV30 CAWSADSGQPQHF TGTGCCTGGAGCGCGGACTCCGGTCAGCCCCAGCATTTT